This T cell receptor (beta chain) is from a study of T-cell memory formation after mild COVID-19. Turning to the study itself: Clusters of TCRs were largely donor specific.

The study, taken as a whole, reports: Among CD4+ contracting clones, most were CM and EM, and CD8+ ones EMRA.

5'RACE primed at constant segments yielded TCR alpha and TCR beta cDNA libraries bearing sample barcodes and UMIs. TCRdb ran MiXCR on the 5' RACE reads and lists one entry per CDR3 protein. The profile shows 380,000 or so distinct CDR3 sequences, roughly an eighth of them singletons. This clonotype has a count of ten or more. Its target is unknown. With 4 bases clipped from V and 4 bases from J, the junction kept 4 bases outside the gene matches. The CDR3 covers 14 residues. The germline CDR1 and CDR2 sequences are SGHTA and FQGNSA. The sequencing sample was made of PBMCs or a T cell subset sorted from them (not recorded which). V gene TRBV7-2 combines with J gene TRBJ2-3; 8 bases map to TRBD2. This receptor was identified in a man between 18 and 35 years old who had mild COVID-19 (a few samples of this study predate the infection). Cell type and time point are not known. The CDR3 protein is CASSSQRGSDTQYF. The CDR3 region has the DNA TGTGCCAGCAGCTCGCAGCGGGGGTCAGATACGCAGTATTTT.